The next 19 T cell receptor beta chains were all read from a single sample in a study of blood T cell repertoires in COVID-19. Profiling relied on immunoSEQ multiplex PCR, and the TCRdb table lists in-frame clones only, not all of them. This table has roughly 43,000 clones, almost 85% appearing once. Sequencing was carried out using peripheral blood. The receptors stem from a woman aged 55-69 years with acute or convalescent COVID-19.

The genes are TRBV27 and TRBJ1-1; D ambiguous. The V gene lost 8 bases and the J gene lost 5 bases, with 15 bases spanning the gap. This CDR3 is built from 13 residues. CDR1 is MNHEY, CDR2 SMNVEV, per germline (reference sequence). The CDR3 here is CASPGPRGTEAFF. The CDR3 DNA sequence: TGTGCCAGCCCGGGTCCGCGGGGAACTGAAGCTTTCTTT.

This clone was counted between two and nine times. The chain uses TRBV27 and TRBJ2-3, with 9 bases aligning to TRBD1. Germline lookup yields CDR1 MNHEY and CDR2 SMNVEV (reference sequence). J lost 5 bases, V lost 5 bases, and 8 bases had no gene match. The CDR3 loop spans 15 amino acids. As DNA, the CDR3 is TGTGCCAGCAGTCCCGGAAGACAGGGGGTAGATACGCAGTATTTT. It translates to CASSPGRQGVDTQYF.

The CDR3: CASSLVEGGELFF. The CDR3, as DNA: TGCGCCAGCAGCTTGGTGGAGGGCGGGGAGCTGTTTTTT. The rearrangement joins TRBV5-1 to TRBJ2-2; possible D gene TRBD2, 6 bases. V was clipped by 0 bases and J by 7 bases, with 7 bases between them. Looked up from germline, CDR1 is SGHRS and CDR2 is YFSETQ. The CDR3 spans 13 residues.

The chain employs TRBV9 and TRBJ2-3; D is perhaps TRBD1 (6 bases). Germline CDR1 and CDR2: SGDLS and YYNGEE. V shed 4 bases and J shed 4 bases, with 19 bases lying between them. The CDR3 is 16 residues long. In DNA form, the CDR3 reads TGTGCCAGCAGCCCCCAATTTGGGGGCCTCGCAGATACGCAGTATTTT. Translating gives CASSPQFGGLADTQYF.

The chain carries TRBV6-5 and TRBJ1-3; unclear D gene. The CDR3 contains 12 residues. V was shortened by 6 bases and J by 0 bases, with 3 bases between the two germline ends. Germline lookup yields CDR1 MNHEY and CDR2 SVGAGI. In nucleotides, the CDR3 is TGTGCCAGCAGGGCCTCTGGAAACACCATATATTTT. Translating gives CASRASGNTIYF.

Only a few counts were recorded for this clone. The chain is built from TRBV15 and TRBJ1-5; D not resolved. The CDR3 consists of 13 residues. Germline V lookup: CDR1 LNHNV, CDR2 YYDKDF (reference sequence). V was clipped by 0 bases and J by 16 bases, with 16 bases between them. The CDR3 DNA reads as TGTGCCACCAGCAGAGATTTAAGGAGCCCTATCCATTTT. This gives the protein CATSRDLRSPIHF. The entire variable domain, with the rest obtained from reference TRBV15 and TRBJ1-5, is as follows: DAMVIQNPRYQVTQFGKPVTLSCSQTLNHNVMYWYQQKSSQAPKLLFHYYDKDFNNEADTPDNFQSRRPNTSFCFLDIRSPGLGDTAMYLCATSRDLRSPIHFGDGTRLSIL.

This chain joins TRBV10-3 and TRBJ1-2, with D unresolved. Germline V lookup: CDR1 ENHRY, CDR2 SYGVKD. Trimming shortened V by 11 bases and J by 1 base, and 11 bases separated the two germline ends. The CDR3 consists of 12 residues. As DNA, the CDR3 is TGTGCCTCCGGGTCAGATAACTATGGCTACACCTTC. As protein: CASGSDNYGYTF.

The DNA for the CDR3 is TGTGCCACCAGTGATCCAGGTGGAGGGAACTATGGCTACACCTTC. This codes for CATSDPGGGNYGYTF. The chain joins TRBV24-1 to TRBJ1-2; D is uncertain. V lost 3 bases and J lost 2, with 12 bases in between. From germline, CDR1 is KGHDR and CDR2 SFDVKD. The CDR3 totals 15 residues.

This clone was observed a single time. The V and J genes are TRBV7-2 and TRBJ2-7, with TRBD1 matching over 9 bases. CDR1 is SGHTA and CDR2 is FQGNSA in the germline V gene. This CDR3 has 16 amino acids. The V gene end was trimmed by 3 bases and the J gene end by 5 bases; junction bases not matched to a gene: 11. CDR3: CASSLRPGQGSHEQYF. The CDR3 DNA reads TGTGCCAGCAGCTTGCGACCGGGACAGGGTTCTCACGAGCAGTACTTC.

This rearrangement joins TRBV11-2 to TRBJ2-1, with TRBD1 matching 7 bases. CDR3 length equals 15 residues. The V and J ends lost 4 bases and 4 bases, in that order; junction bases with no gene match: 7. Germline loops: CDR1 SGHAT, CDR2 FQNNGV. In DNA form, the CDR3 reads TGTGCCAGCAGCTACTACAGGGGTAGGTACAATGAGCAGTTCTTC. Protein: CASSYYRGRYNEQFF. Based on the CDR3 plus reference TRBV11-2 and TRBJ2-1, the full variable domain is EAGVAQSPRYKIIEKRQSVAFWCNPISGHATLYWYQQILGQGPKLLIQFQNNGVVDDSQLPKDRFSAERLKGVDSTLKIQPAKLEDSAVYLCASSYYRGRYNEQFFGPGTRLTVL.

This clone was seen a handful of times. The J gene is TRBJ2-1, the V gene TRBV13; the match to TRBD2 covers 7 bases. Germline assignment: CDR1 PRHDT and CDR2 FYEKMQ (reference sequence). V lost 5 bases, J lost 4 bases, and 11 bases stayed unmatched. The CDR3 sequence is 16 residues long. The CDR3 reads CASSPGRPGGYNEQFF. DNA for the CDR3: TGTGCCAGCAGCCCGGGGAGGCCGGGGGGATACAATGAGCAGTTCTTC.

The chain joins TRBV6-2 or TRBV6-3 to TRBJ2-7; TRBD2 might be the D (5 bases). The V end was cut by 6 bases, the J end by 6 bases, with 15 bases between. The CDR3 totals 13 residues. The germline V gene encodes CDR1 MNHEY and CDR2 SVGEGT. The CDR3 loop reads CASSIASSGEQYF. The CDR3 DNA sequence: TGTGCCAGCAGCATAGCGTCCTCGGGCGAGCAGTACTTC.

This chain connects TRBV10-3 to TRBJ2-7; 8 positions agree with TRBD1. With 10 bases clipped from V and 5 bases from J, the junction kept 4 bases outside the gene matches. Germline loops: CDR1 ENHRY, CDR2 SYGVKD. The CDR3 covers 11 residues. CDR3 in DNA: TGTGCCACCGGACAGGGAAACGAGCAGTACTTC. The encoded protein is CATGQGNEQYF.

V usage is TRBV4-2 and J usage is TRBJ1-1; D might be TRBD1 (6 bases). V lost 4 bases to trimming and J lost 8 bases, with 11 bases between them. Germline assignment: CDR1 LGHNA and CDR2 YNFKEQ. This CDR3 is 12 amino acids long. CDR3 in DNA: TGTGCCAGCAGCCCTCAGGGGATAGAAGCTTTCTTT. It codes for CASSPQGIEAFF.

The sample holds one count of this clone. The chain couples TRBV18 to TRBJ1-3, with a tentative D call TRBD1 (6 bases). The length of the CDR3 is 13 residues. The V and J ends lost 3 bases and 4 bases respectively, with 7 bases between them. Germline loops: CDR1 KGHSH, CDR2 LQKENI. CDR3 DNA: TGTGCCAGCTCACCCGGGACAGGAAACACCATATATTTT. Translated: CASSPGTGNTIYF. Full variable domain (missing parts from reference TRBV18 and TRBJ1-3): NAGVMQNPRHLVRRRGQEARLRCSPMKGHSHVYWYRQLPEEGLKFMVYLQKENIIDESGMPKERFSAEFPKEGPSILRIQQVVRGDSAAYFCASSPGTGNTIYFGEGSWLTVV.

The CDR3 spells CASSYSADVDYGYTF. CDR3 DNA sequence: TGTGCCAGCAGTTACTCGGCGGATGTGGACTATGGCTACACCTTC. J is TRBJ1-2 and V is TRBV6-2 or TRBV6-3; D gene unclear. Deletions cut 0 bases from V and 3 bases from J, with 11 bases between. Germline-derived CDR1 and CDR2 are MNHEY and SVGEGT. The CDR3 sequence is 15 residues long.

This chain joins TRBV11-2 and TRBJ2-5, with a possible D match to TRBD2 (5 bases). The CDR3 has 15 amino acids. Germline CDR1 reads SGHAT; CDR2 reads FQNNGV. The germline V and J ends were trimmed by 5 bases and 3 bases, with 16 bases remaining between them. The CDR3 spells CASSRATGSEETQYF. The CDR3 nucleotides read TGTGCCAGCAGCCGAGCAACGGGAAGCGAAGAGACCCAGTACTTC.

This chain connects TRBV14 to TRBJ2-1; D might be TRBD1 (5 bases). V lost 2 bases, J lost 7 bases, and 15 bases lay in between. Germline CDR1 and CDR2: SGHDN and FVKESK. The CDR3 length is 15 residues. DNA of the CDR3: TGTGCCAGCAGCCAATTCCAGGGCCTATTAAATGAGCAGTTCTTC. This encodes CASSQFQGLLNEQFF.

The chain recombines TRBV30 with TRBJ1-2; TRBD1 matches 7 bases. The CDR3 consists of 15 residues. CDR1 is GTSNPN, CDR2 SVGIG, per germline (reference sequence). After removal of 3 bases from V and 8 bases from J, the junction contained 15 bases not matched to a gene. This CDR3 is CAWRGLRQGVRGYTF. Written as DNA, the CDR3 is TGTGCCTGGAGAGGGCTTAGGCAGGGGGTGCGCGGCTACACCTTC.